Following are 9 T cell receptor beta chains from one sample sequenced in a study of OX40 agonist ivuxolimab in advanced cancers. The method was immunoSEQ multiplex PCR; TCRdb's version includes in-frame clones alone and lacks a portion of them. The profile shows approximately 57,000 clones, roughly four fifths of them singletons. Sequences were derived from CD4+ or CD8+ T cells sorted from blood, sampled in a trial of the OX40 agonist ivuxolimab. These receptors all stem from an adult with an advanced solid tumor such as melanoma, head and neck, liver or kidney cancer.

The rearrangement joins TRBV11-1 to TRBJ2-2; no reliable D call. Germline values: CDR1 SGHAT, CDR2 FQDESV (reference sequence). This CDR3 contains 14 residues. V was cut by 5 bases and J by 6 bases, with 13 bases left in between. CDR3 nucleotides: TGTGCCAGCAGCACTCGACGGCTCCCCGGGGAGCTGTTTTTT. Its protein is CASSTRRLPGELFF.

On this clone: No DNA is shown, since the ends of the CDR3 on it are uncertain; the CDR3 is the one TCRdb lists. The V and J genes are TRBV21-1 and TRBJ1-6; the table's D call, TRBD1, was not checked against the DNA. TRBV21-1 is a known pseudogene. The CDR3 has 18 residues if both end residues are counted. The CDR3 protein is CASSKLTGGWGRGSPLHF.

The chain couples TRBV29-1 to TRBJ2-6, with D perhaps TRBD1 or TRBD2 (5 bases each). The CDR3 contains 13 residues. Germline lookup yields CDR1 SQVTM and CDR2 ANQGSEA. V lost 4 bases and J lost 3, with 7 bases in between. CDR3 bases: TGCAGCGTTGGAGGGGATGGGGCCAACGTCCTGACTTTC. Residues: CSVGGDGANVLTF.

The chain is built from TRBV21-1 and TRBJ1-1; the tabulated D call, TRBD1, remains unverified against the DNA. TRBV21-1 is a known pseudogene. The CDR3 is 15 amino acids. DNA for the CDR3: TGTGCCAGCAGCAAATCCGGCAGGGAGAACACTGAAGCTTTCTTT. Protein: CASSKSGRENTEAFF.

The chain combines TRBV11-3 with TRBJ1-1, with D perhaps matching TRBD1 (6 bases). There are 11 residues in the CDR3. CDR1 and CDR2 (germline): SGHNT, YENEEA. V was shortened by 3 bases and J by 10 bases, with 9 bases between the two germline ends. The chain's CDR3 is CASSFGQTAFF. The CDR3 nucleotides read TGTGCCAGCAGCTTCGGACAGACAGCTTTCTTT.

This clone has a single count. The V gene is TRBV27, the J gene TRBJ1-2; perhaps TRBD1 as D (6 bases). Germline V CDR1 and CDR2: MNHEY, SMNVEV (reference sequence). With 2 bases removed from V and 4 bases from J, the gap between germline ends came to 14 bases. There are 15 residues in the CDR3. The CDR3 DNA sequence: TGTGCCAGCAGTTTAAAAGGCAGGGGACCCTATGGCTACACCTTC. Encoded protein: CASSLKGRGPYGYTF.

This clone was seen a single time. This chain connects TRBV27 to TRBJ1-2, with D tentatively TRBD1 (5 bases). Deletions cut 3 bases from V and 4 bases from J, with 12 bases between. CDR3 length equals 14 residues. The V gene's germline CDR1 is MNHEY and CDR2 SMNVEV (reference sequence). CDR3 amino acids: CASSLSREGYGYTF. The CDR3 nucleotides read TGTGCCAGCAGTTTGAGCAGGGAAGGCTATGGCTACACCTTC.

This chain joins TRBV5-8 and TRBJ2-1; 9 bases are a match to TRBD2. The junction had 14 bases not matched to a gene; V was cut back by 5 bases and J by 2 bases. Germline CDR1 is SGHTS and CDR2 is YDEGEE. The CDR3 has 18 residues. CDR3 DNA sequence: TGTGCCAGCAGTCCCTGGGGGGTAGCGGGGGACACCTACAATGAGCAGTTCTTC. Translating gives CASSPWGVAGDTYNEQFF.

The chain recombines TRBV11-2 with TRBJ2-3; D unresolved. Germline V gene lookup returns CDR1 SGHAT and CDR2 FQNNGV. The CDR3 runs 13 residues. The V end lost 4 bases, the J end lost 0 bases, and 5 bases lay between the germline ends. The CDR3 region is CASSSGSTDTQYF. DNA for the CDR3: TGTGCCAGCAGCTCAGGAAGCACAGATACGCAGTATTTT. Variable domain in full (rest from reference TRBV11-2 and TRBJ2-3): EAGVAQSPRYKIIEKRQSVAFWCNPISGHATLYWYQQILGQGPKLLIQFQNNGVVDDSQLPKDRFSAERLKGVDSTLKIQPAKLEDSAVYLCASSSGSTDTQYFGPGTRLTVL.